This T cell receptor beta chain comes out of a study of T cells expressing NK-cell markers. Study background: The TCR beta repertoires were obtained from sorted CD3+CD56+NKG2C+, CD3+CD56+NKG2C- and CD3+CD56-NKG2C+ T cells.

TCRdb reworked the 5' RACE reads into one entry per CDR3 protein, no DNA. The sample totals a few hundred thousand distinct CDR3 sequences. Germline lookup yields CDR1 SGHDN and CDR2 FVKESK. CDR3 size: 12 residues. V is TRBV14 and J is TRBJ2-5. This sequence was found in a man aged 18 to 69 in good health. The material sequenced was blood T cells: a sorted CD56 or NKG2C T cell subset, CD4+ or CD8+ T cells, or bulk PBMC T cells (not recorded which). The CDR3 loop reads CASSHLGETQYF.